The 14 T cell receptor beta chains given below trace back to one sample, sequenced in a study of shared clonotypes between healthy human individuals (dated by TCRdb to 2020 to 2022). The library relied on the immunoSEQ multiplex PCR assay. The immuneACCESS repertoire file appears here via TCRdb, limited to in-frame rearrangements. These files lack a portion of the clones; in checked studies, under half of the deficit traces to unresolved V genes, and the cause of the others is not known. The sample table records 2 million to 3 million clones; approximately 94% of these occur just once. The ten largest clones represent about 0.34% of the sample. Material for sequencing was naive CD4+ T cells from PBMCs. In light of the paper, this sample's cell subset or site label describes: CD45RA+ positively selected. These receptor sequences come from a man younger than 35 in good health. Some clones in this sample may be carry-over from other donors' samples.

The J gene is TRBJ1-2, the V gene TRBV11-2; possibly TRBD1 for D (5 bases). Germline V CDR1 and CDR2: SGHAT, FQNNGV. The CDR3 extends over 14 amino acids. V lost 5 bases to trimming and J lost 4 bases, with 14 bases between them. The DNA of the CDR3 is TGTGCCAGCAGCCCCGGAAGGGGTGGCTATGGCTACACCTTC. It translates to CASSPGRGGYGYTF.

V usage is TRBV27 and J usage is TRBJ1-2, with D possibly matching TRBD1 (5 bases). The CDR3 spans 14 residues. Germline CDR1 reads MNHEY; CDR2 reads SMNVEV (reference sequence). V was trimmed by 10 bases and J by 6 bases, leaving 21 bases between them. The CDR3 DNA reads TGTGCCACCGCCGGGACCCCCTACAGCCATGGCTACACCTTC. It translates to CATAGTPYSHGYTF.

The chain recombines TRBV5-5 with TRBJ1-3; no clear D. Trimming removed 1 base at V and 0 bases at J, with 14 bases between. This CDR3 comprises 17 residues. Germline V gene sequence: CDR1 SGHKS, CDR2 YYEKEE (reference sequence). The CDR3 region is CASSLFDGLSSGNTIYF. The CDR3 nucleotides are TGTGCCAGCAGCTTGTTTGACGGCTTGAGCTCTGGAAACACCATATATTTT. Full variable domain (outside the CDR3, taken from reference TRBV5-5 and TRBJ1-3): DAGVTQSPTHLIKTRGQQVTLRCSPISGHKSVSWYQQVLGQGPQFIFQYYEKEERGRGNFPDRFSARQFPNYSSELNVNALLLGDSALYLCASSLFDGLSSGNTIYFGEGSWLTVV.

The chain employs TRBV7-3 and TRBJ2-5; 9 nucleotides line up with TRBD1. The CDR3 has 14 amino acids. Germline CDR1 reads SGHTA; CDR2 reads FQGTGA. After removal of 1 base from V and 3 bases from J, the junction contained 0 bases not matched to a gene. The CDR3 DNA is TGTGCCAGCAGCTTAAGACAGGGGGAAGAGACCCAGTACTTC. It is translated as CASSLRQGEETQYF.

Only a few counts were recorded for this clone. The rearrangement joins TRBV18 to TRBJ1-4; D call uncertain. This CDR3 region has 12 residues. The germline gives CDR1 KGHSH, CDR2 LQKENI. The V and J ends lost 5 bases and 8 bases respectively, with 9 bases between them. CDR3 DNA: TGTGCCAGCTCAACGACCGCCGAAAAACTGTTTTTT. Translating it yields CASSTTAEKLFF.

Here the CDR3 reads CASSQRQETQYF. The CDR3 coding sequence is TGCGCCAGCAGCCAGCGTCAAGAGACCCAGTACTTC. The chain couples TRBV10-2 to TRBJ2-5; D call uncertain. Germline values: CDR1 WSHSY, CDR2 SAAADI. Trimming took 6 bases from V and 2 from J, leaving 7 bases between them. There are 12 residues in the CDR3.

This chain uses TRBV18 with TRBJ2-1; TRBD2 agrees at 7 bases. CDR1 is KGHSH and CDR2 is LQKENI in the germline V gene. The CDR3 runs 17 residues. The trim removed 3 bases at V and 9 bases at J, leaving 17 bases unmatched. DNA for the CDR3: TGTGCCAGCTCACCCGACTCTGGACTGGTTTCGGGAGGTGAGCAGTTCTTC. Protein product: CASSPDSGLVSGGEQFF.

This rearrangement joins TRBV5-1 to TRBJ1-4; 8 bases align to TRBD1. Germline CDR1 reads SGHRS; CDR2 reads YFSETQ. The CDR3 is 15 residues long. J lost 5 bases, V lost 3 bases, and 6 bases had no gene match. The CDR3 sequence: CASSSGQGLNEKLFF. The CDR3 nucleotides are TGCGCCAGCAGCTCCGGACAGGGTTTAAATGAAAAACTGTTTTTT.

J is TRBJ2-7 and V is TRBV27, with TRBD1 identical over 9 bases. V was clipped by 5 bases and J by 4 bases; unmatched bases: 9. Germline CDR1 and CDR2: MNHEY and SMNVEV (reference sequence). This CDR3 contains 15 residues. The CDR3 loop is CASSKPGQGQYEQYF. CDR3 DNA sequence: TGTGCCAGCAGTAAACCGGGACAGGGACAATACGAGCAGTACTTC.

The chain carries TRBV28 and TRBJ2-1; D gene ambiguous. CDR3 length equals 16 residues. Trimming removed 7 bases from V and 4 bases from J, with 20 bases in between. The germline V gene encodes CDR1 MDHEN and CDR2 SYDVKM. CDR3 DNA sequence: TGTGCCAGCATCTCGAGTGTGGCCCACCGATACAATGAGCAGTTCTTC. It codes for CASISSVAHRYNEQFF.

The CDR3 sequence: CASRLEGEGSPLHF. The CDR3 region has the DNA TGTGCAAGTCGCTTAGAAGGGGAAGGATCACCCCTCCACTTT. The chain has TRBV12-2 and TRBJ1-6; TRBD1 is the table's D call and was not checked against the DNA. TRBV12-2 is annotated as a pseudogene. This CDR3 comprises 14 residues.

The CDR3 sequence is CASSLSTSLGTEAFF. The DNA for the CDR3 is TGTGCCAGCAGCTTATCGACCTCACTCGGCACTGAAGCTTTCTTT. V usage is TRBV5-6 and J usage is TRBJ1-1; D is uncertain. The V end was cut by 2 bases, the J end by 4 bases, with 15 bases between. The CDR3 spans 15 residues. The V gene's germline CDR1 is SGHDT and CDR2 YYEEEE. Based on the CDR3 plus reference TRBV5-6 and TRBJ1-1, the full variable domain is DAGVTQSPTHLIKTRGQQVTLRCSPKSGHDTVSWYQQALGQGPQFIFQYYEEEERQRGNFPDRFSGHQFPNYSSELNVNALLLGDSALYLCASSLSTSLGTEAFFGQGTRLTVV.

The rearrangement uses TRBV9 and TRBJ2-7, with D uncertain. Germline CDR1 is SGDLS and CDR2 is YYNGEE. V was cut by 0 bases and J by 0 bases, with 7 bases left in between. CDR3 size: 14 residues. The CDR3 coding sequence is TGTGCCAGCAGCGTAGAAGGCAACTCCTACGAGCAGTACTTC. It codes for CASSVEGNSYEQYF.

The rearrangement joins TRBV5-6 to TRBJ2-7, with 9 bases aligning to TRBD2. Germline loops: CDR1 SGHDT, CDR2 YYEEEE. Trimming took 4 bases from V and 6 from J; bases not matched to a gene: 5. This CDR3 has 13 amino acids. The CDR3 bases are TGTGCCAGCAGCCTAGGACTAGCGCCCGAGCAGTACTTC. This sequence encodes CASSLGLAPEQYF.